Listed below are T cell receptor beta chains from one sample, sequenced in a study of CD8 T cells in Susac syndrome. TCRdb ran MiXCR on the immunoSEQ multiplex PCR reads and lists one entry per CDR3 protein. Altogether around 170,000 distinct CDR3 sequences are present, approximately 96% being singletons, with the ten largest covering around 0.092%. Sequenced material: CD4+ T cells from PBMCs. These receptors were collected from a human donor with Susac syndrome. CDR3s include the opening cysteine and the closing phenylalanine or tryptophan. D genes are given only for firm matches. Size is omitted from some rows. Given values are once, few, many or a class for expanded clones.

TGTGCCAGCAGTGAGAACGGTTTCAATGAAAAACTGTTTTTT	CASSENGFNEKLFF	TRBV2	TRBJ1-4	NA	NA
TGCAGTGCTTTCAGGGGGGGAAATAGCAATCAGCCCCAGCATTTT	CSAFRGGNSNQPQHF	TRBV20-1	TRBJ1-5	TRBD1	NA
TGTGCCAGCAGCCCAATGGGCCCTATCGGAGGGACCCAGTACTTC	CASSPMGPIGGTQYF	TRBV3-1	TRBJ2-5	NA	once
TGTGCCAGCAGCTTTGAACAGAACTATGGCTACACCTTC	CASSFEQNYGYTF	TRBV11-2	TRBJ1-2	NA	NA
TGTGCCAGCAGGGGCACCGGGACAGGGTCTCGAGGGGAGTTCTTC	CASRGTGTGSRGEFF	TRBV12-3/TRBV12-4	TRBJ2-1	TRBD1	NA
TGTGCCAGCAGCTTGGCGGGACAGGGGGAAAACATTCAGTACTTC	CASSLAGQGENIQYF	TRBV5-6	TRBJ2-4	TRBD1	once
TGTGCCAGCAGCTTAGGGGGCGTCCTGACTTTC	CASSLGGVLTF	TRBV7-9	TRBJ2-6	NA	NA
TGTGCCAGCAGCTTAACGGGAGGGGCTGGGGCCAACGTCCTGACTTTC	CASSLTGGAGANVLTF	TRBV7-3	TRBJ2-6	TRBD2	NA
TGTGCCTGGAGCCGGGACTACAATCAGCCCCAGCATTTT	CAWSRDYNQPQHF	TRBV30	TRBJ1-5	NA	NA
TGCAGCGTTGAGTCGGACAGCTCCTACGAGCAGTACTTC	CSVESDSSYEQYF	TRBV29-1	TRBJ2-7	NA	NA
TGTGCCAGCAGCTTAGAGAGGAATGAGCAGTTCTTC	CASSLERNEQFF	TRBV7-2	TRBJ2-1	NA	few
TGCAGTGCTAGAGGCAGACGCATCTCCACAGATACGCAGTATTTT	CSARGRRISTDTQYF	TRBV20-1	TRBJ2-3	NA	NA
TGTGCCAGCAGCTACACAGGGACACCCCTCCACTTT	CASSYTGTPLHF	TRBV3-1	TRBJ1-6	NA	NA
TGTGCCATCAGTTACGAATCCCGGTACACCGGGGAGCTGTTTTTT	CAISYESRYTGELFF	TRBV10-3	TRBJ2-2	NA	NA
TGCAGCGTGGTCAAGCGGGGGGGCCTCAATGAGCAGTTCTTC	CSVVKRGGLNEQFF	TRBV29-1	TRBJ2-1	TRBD2	NA
TGTGCCAGCAGTTCCGACAGCCTCTATGGCTACACCTTC	CASSSDSLYGYTF	TRBV27	TRBJ1-2	NA	NA
TGCGCCAGCAGCATGACAGGGATCACTGAAGCTTTCTTT	CASSMTGITEAFF	TRBV5-1	TRBJ1-1	TRBD1	few
TGTGCCAGCAGGAGCGGGGGCCACTACGAGCAGTACTTC	CASRSGGHYEQYF	TRBV12-3/TRBV12-4	TRBJ2-7	TRBD2	NA
TGTGCCATCAGTGGCGGGGTCCCCAATGAGCAGTTCTTC	CAISGGVPNEQFF	TRBV10-3	TRBJ2-1	NA	NA
TGTGCCAGCAGCCCCGGACTAGCGGGGGGGCAAGAGACCCAGTACTTC	CASSPGLAGGQETQYF	TRBV11-2	TRBJ2-5	TRBD2	NA
TGTGCCAGCAGCGAATATCCAGGGGATTCACCCCTCCACTTT	CASSEYPGDSPLHF	TRBV9	TRBJ1-6	NA	NA
TGTGCCAGCAGCTGGGCTAGCGGGGGGTTCACAGATACGCAGTATTTT	CASSWASGGFTDTQYF	TRBV7-2	TRBJ2-3	TRBD2	NA
TGTGCCAGCAGAATCGCGGGCCTCCAGGAGGTCTCACCCCTCCACTTT	CASRIAGLQEVSPLHF	TRBV6-1	TRBJ1-6	NA	NA
TGTGCCAGCAGTGAAGGATGGGGGGAGCTGTTTTTT	CASSEGWGELFF	TRBV2	TRBJ2-2	NA	NA
TGTGCCACCAGCAGAGATGCGTTAGCGGGGGGGCTAAGCACAGATACGCAGTATTTT	CATSRDALAGGLSTDTQYF	TRBV15	TRBJ2-3	TRBD2	NA
TGTGCCAGCAGCTCCCGTTTAAGCACCGGGGAGCTGTTTTTT	CASSSRLSTGELFF	TRBV7-9	TRBJ2-2	NA	NA
TGTGCCAGCAGTGTCCAGGAAAGCTCACCCCTCCACTTT	CASSVQESSPLHF	TRBV2	TRBJ1-6	NA	NA
TGTGCCAGCAGCCACACCAGGGGCGAAGCTTTCTTT	CASSHTRGEAFF	TRBV3-1	TRBJ1-1	NA	once
TGCAGCGCCGTGGGGGACTATGGCTACACCTTC	CSAVGDYGYTF	TRBV29-1	TRBJ1-2	NA	NA
TGCAGCGCCTCCTCCCCAAGCGGGGATACGCAGTATTTT	CSASSPSGDTQYF	TRBV29-1	TRBJ2-3	NA	once
TGTGCCTGGAGTCCGGGACAGACCAACACTGAAGCTTTCTTT	CAWSPGQTNTEAFF	TRBV30	TRBJ1-1	TRBD1	NA
TGCAGTGCTAGTAAAGCGGGGGGGCCCGTGTTTGAAGATACGCAGTATTTT	CSASKAGGPVFEDTQYF	TRBV20-1	TRBJ2-3	TRBD2	NA
TGTGCCTGGAGGACGGGGACCTCAGGTTCACCCCTCCACTTT	CAWRTGTSGSPLHF	TRBV30	TRBJ1-6	NA	NA
TGTGCCACCAGCAGAGATAACAGGAACACCGGGGAGCTGTTTTTT	CATSRDNRNTGELFF	TRBV15	TRBJ2-2	NA	NA
TGCAGCGTTGTTTCAGGGAGCCTGTTGAACACTGAAGCTTTCTTT	CSVVSGSLLNTEAFF	TRBV29-1	TRBJ1-1	NA	NA
TGTGCCAGCCTTCCGGGGGGCACCACTTGGGAGCAGTTCTTC	CASLPGGTTWEQFF	TRBV6-2/TRBV6-3	TRBJ2-1	NA	NA
TGCAGTGCTAGAGATCTGGGGGGCTACACCTTC	CSARDLGGYTF	TRBV20-1	TRBJ1-2	NA	NA
TGTGCCAGCAGAACGGACCATTACGAGCAGTACTTC	CASRTDHYEQYF	TRBV5-4	TRBJ2-7	NA	NA
TGCGCCAGCAGCCAAGAGACAACAGCCGCTAACTATGGCTACACCTTC	CASSQETTAANYGYTF	TRBV4-3	TRBJ1-2	NA	few
TGTGCCATCAGTGCGGAGCGGGGTACGGCCAAAAACATTCAGTACTTC	CAISAERGTAKNIQYF	TRBV10-3	TRBJ2-4	TRBD2	NA
TGCAGTGCCGCCCCGATGGGGGGTGCCTTCCAAGAGACCCAGTACTTC	CSAAPMGGAFQETQYF	TRBV20-1	TRBJ2-5	NA	NA
TGCAGCGCACTGCGTGGACAGGGGGTAGACACTGAAGCTTTCTTT	CSALRGQGVDTEAFF	TRBV29-1	TRBJ1-1	TRBD1	once
TGTGCCAGCAGCTTAGATGGGCGGTGGAGCTCCTACAATGAGCAGTTCTTC	CASSLDGRWSSYNEQFF	TRBV7-2	TRBJ2-1	NA	NA
TGTGCCAGCAGCTACGACAGTTCCTACGAGCAGTACTTC	CASSYDSSYEQYF	TRBV12-3/TRBV12-4	TRBJ2-7	NA	NA
TGCAGTGCTAGAGATGCTAGCGGGGGCGATGAGCAGTTCTTC	CSARDASGGDEQFF	TRBV20-1	TRBJ2-1	TRBD2	NA
TGTGCCAGCACTCCCTACGAGCAGTACTTC	CASTPYEQYF	TRBV27	TRBJ2-7	NA	once
TGTGCCACCAGTAAGGGTACAGGGTCTGAAGCTTTCTTT	CATSKGTGSEAFF	TRBV24-1	TRBJ1-1	NA	NA
TGTGCCAGCAGTTCGGCGCATCAGGGGGCTACGAACACCGGGGAGCTGTTTTTT	CASSSAHQGATNTGELFF	TRBV6-5	TRBJ2-2	TRBD1	NA
TGTGCCAGCAGCCGAGGGGTCGGGACAGGCTTTTACGAGCAGTACTTC	CASSRGVGTGFYEQYF	TRBV6-1	TRBJ2-7	TRBD1	NA
TGTGCCTGGAGTGTCCTGGGGGCAGGGGTTGGCTACACCTTC	CAWSVLGAGVGYTF	TRBV30	TRBJ1-2	NA	NA
TGTGCCAGCAGCCAAGTAAGGGCTCGGGAGCAGTACTTC	CASSQVRAREQYF	TRBV3-1	TRBJ2-5	NA	NA
TGTGCCAGCAGCGATCCCCTAAGCAGGGTCGGTTCACCCCTCCACTTT	CASSDPLSRVGSPLHF	TRBV5-4	TRBJ1-6	NA	NA
TGTGCCAGCAGCGTAGGTGGCAGGAGCTCCTATAATTCACCCCTCCACTTT	CASSVGGRSSYNSPLHF	TRBV9	TRBJ1-6	NA	NA
TGTGCCAGCAGTGTGGGGGGCCGCCTGAACACTGAAGCTTTCTTT	CASSVGGRLNTEAFF	TRBV6-5	TRBJ1-1	NA	NA
TGTGCCAGCAGCCAAGATGACCTAGCGGGGGGCGCGGTTCTCGAAGATACGCAGTATTTT	CASSQDDLAGGAVLEDTQYF	TRBV4-2	TRBJ2-3	TRBD2	NA
TGCGCCAGCAGCCAAGCCTCCCTCCTACAGGGGGCAGAAGGCTACACCTTC	CASSQASLLQGAEGYTF	TRBV4-3	TRBJ1-2	TRBD1	NA
TGTGCCAGCAGCCAAGTAGGAAGGGGTGCGAAGACCCAGTACTTC	CASSQVGRGAKTQYF	TRBV3-1	TRBJ2-5	NA	once
TGTGCCAGCAGCGTAGTAACGGGGGGCCACAATGAGCAGTTCTTC	CASSVVTGGHNEQFF	TRBV9	TRBJ2-1	NA	few
TGTGCCAGCAGCTTCAGGCCATCAGATGAGCAGTTCTTC	CASSFRPSDEQFF	TRBV5-6	TRBJ2-1	NA	NA
TGTGCCAGCAGCGTAGGGGCGGCTAGCGGGGGGCCAAGGAGACAAGAGACCCAGTACTTC	CASSVGAASGGPRRQETQYF	TRBV9	TRBJ2-5	TRBD2	once